Below, one TCR beta chain is given with its context. This clone was recorded only once. It lacks a known antigen. No base-level quality is on record; no much larger clone is a single base apart. The sample belongs to a study of OX40 agonist ivuxolimab in advanced cancers. Regarding the complete study: The costimulatory receptor OX40 (CD134) was targeted by ivuxolimab, a fully human IgG2 agonistic monoclonal antibody. Intravenous ivuxolimab was administered to patients every 2 weeks at six dose levels: 0.01, 0.1, 0.3, 1.5, 3 and 10 mg/kg. Among the approximately 50 dose-escalation patients, approximately 20 had hepatocellular carcinoma, approximately 15 melanoma, 9 renal cell carcinoma and 9 head and neck cancer. The dose-escalation cohort was approximately 83% male with a mean age of roughly 62 years, ranging from roughly 23 to 80. Prior anti-PD-1, anti-PD-L1 or anti-CTLA-4 therapy was permitted, and checkpoint inhibitors had been received by roughly two fifths of dose-escalation patients. Partial responses were achieved by three dose-escalation patients, of whom one had hepatocellular carcinoma and two had cutaneous melanoma. Peripheral TCRbeta sequencing was intended to test whether TCR sequence diversity was altered and clonal T-cell expansion was caused by ivuxolimab. The paper describes the monotherapy dose-escalation part (N of about 52 patients) of the phase I trial of ivuxolimab.

The trial excluded patients who had a history of autoimmune disease or were on systemic immunosuppression. In every dose cohort, peripheral blood was drawn for TCR sequencing at baseline, cycle 4 day 1, and cycle 7 day 1. Samples came from an open-label, multicenter, first-in-human phase I dose-escalation trial of ivuxolimab. Adults with locally advanced or metastatic melanoma, renal cell carcinoma, hepatocellular carcinoma or head and neck squamous cell carcinoma were enrolled in the trial. Before TCR sequencing, CD4+ and CD8+ T cells were separately sorted from peripheral blood. For sequencing of the TCRbeta CDR3 region, genomic DNA was extracted from the sorted cells. TCRbeta CDR3 regions were sequenced using the immunoSEQ Assay. The clones in this table, taken by TCRdb from immuneACCESS, are in-frame only. Not every clone is retained; where verified, under half of the shortfall comes from an unresolved V gene, and the cause of the rest is unknown. Here the sample has more than 50,000 clones; roughly 80% occur a single time. Jointly, the top ten make up about 4% of the sample.

V loses 5 bases, J loses 9 bases, and the germline ends lie 17 bases apart. Measured from the cysteine to the phenylalanine, the CDR3 is 14 residues long. The only DNA kept is the CDR3, 42 bases in frame from the first base. The germline V gene provides CDR1 SGHVS and CDR2 FQNEAQ. Beyond this particular receptor, the publication reports: In the 0.1-3.0 mg/kg groups, partial responders were among the patients with the lowest normalized peripheral clonal expansion, particularly in CD8+ T cells. After ivuxolimab, more expanded clones were found on average in CD8+ T cells than in CD4+ T cells. At doses of 0.1 to 3.0 mg/kg, clonal expansion of both CD4+ and CD8+ T cells in blood was seen between baseline and week 6. Low levels of normalized T-cell clonal expansion were also seen in some nonresponding patients. Antigen specificity was not determined for the clonally expanded peripheral T cells.

The TCR was taken from an adult with an advanced solid tumor such as melanoma, head and neck, liver or kidney cancer. The rearranged segments are TRBV7-8 and TRBJ2-4; the D gene is not confidently resolved. The source material was CD4+ or CD8+ T cells sorted from blood, sampled in a trial of the OX40 agonist ivuxolimab. The CDR3 protein is CASSLPSVGGIQYF. The nucleotide sequence is given as TGTGCCAGCAGCCTCCCCTCGGTCGGCGGCATTCAGTACTTC.